A selection of T cell receptor beta chains follows, all from one sample in a study of T cell repertoires in cytomegalovirus infection. TCRdb re-called the reads through MiXCR, storing one row per CDR3 protein. The table shows hundreds of thousands of distinct CDR3 sequences, with around 32% occurring only once. The antigens for these receptors are not known. The source was cultured CD8+ T cells from PBMCs, collected from culture after CMV antigen stimulation. These receptors all stem from a human donor in good health (CMV status not recorded). Some clones in this sample may be carry-over from other donors' samples. Both conserved end residues are part of each CDR3. The order of the fields is CDR3 protein, CDR3 DNA, CDR3 length, D gene, J gene, clone size, V gene. A D gene is named only where the DNA matches it firmly. Not every row has a clone size; where given, it reads once, few, many or a size class.

CASRDRGNYGYTF TGTGCCAGCAGGGACAGGGGGAACTATGGCTACACCTTC 13 TRBD1 TRBJ1-2 many TRBV9
CASRGRAYEQYF TGTGCCAGCAGGGGTAGGGCCTACGAGCAGTACTTC 12 NA TRBJ2-7 many TRBV7-8
CASSPLGLAANNEQFF TGTGCCAGCAGCCCTCTGGGGCTAGCGGCCAACAATGAGCAGTTCTTC 16 TRBD2 TRBJ2-1 many TRBV7-2
CASSSRDRVDEKLFF TGTGCCAGCAGCTCCAGGGACAGGGTGGATGAAAAACTGTTTTTT 15 TRBD1 TRBJ1-4 once TRBV7-8
CSGRDSSVGNQPQHF TGCAGCGGTAGGGACAGTTCGGTGGGCAATCAGCCCCAGCATTTT 15 TRBD1 TRBJ1-5 NA TRBV20-1
CASSLITGMDGYTF TGTGCCAGTAGTCTCATTACAGGGATGGACGGCTACACCTTC 14 NA TRBJ1-2 NA TRBV19
CASSLTASGGMLNGELFF TGTGCCAGCAGCTTAACGGCTAGCGGGGGGATGTTGAACGGGGAGCTGTTTTTT 18 TRBD2 TRBJ2-2 few TRBV7-3
CASSRLDFTDTQYF TGTGCCAGCAGCAGACTAGATTTCACAGATACGCAGTATTTT 14 NA TRBJ2-3 NA TRBV27
CASSRRQTGGGNSPLHF TGTGCCAGCAGCCGGAGACAGACCGGCGGAGGTAATTCACCCCTCCACTTT 17 NA TRBJ1-6 NA TRBV6-5
CASSVTGGSRETQYF TGTGCCAGCAGCGTTACAGGGGGCTCACGAGAGACCCAGTACTTC 15 TRBD1 TRBJ2-5 NA TRBV7-3
CATSTTGLHEQYF TGTGCCACCAGCACGACAGGGCTCCACGAGCAGTACTTC 13 TRBD1 TRBJ2-7 NA TRBV15
CASGTSRSYEQYF TGTGCCAGCGGGACTTCTCGCTCCTACGAGCAGTACTTC 13 NA TRBJ2-7 NA TRBV6-5
CASSYFSAHKNTEAFF TGTGCCAGCAGTTACTTTTCGGCGCACAAGAACACTGAAGCTTTCTTT 16 NA TRBJ1-1 few TRBV6-5
CASSLAPAGTDNEQFF TGTGCTAGCAGCTTAGCCCCAGCGGGGACAGACAATGAGCAGTTCTTC 16 NA TRBJ2-1 NA TRBV7-7
CASSLGWRGGGQETQYF TGTGCCAGCAGCTTGGGTTGGCGCGGGGGGGGCCAAGAGACCCAGTACTTC 17 TRBD2 TRBJ2-5 NA TRBV7-2
CASSSGLSPLHF TGTGCCAGCAGTTCCGGACTTTCACCCCTCCACTTT 12 NA TRBJ1-6 NA TRBV7-6
CASSETGHEQFF TGTGCCAGCAGTGAAACGGGGCATGAGCAGTTCTTC 12 NA TRBJ2-1 NA TRBV2
CASSAPGQGVDTEAFF TGCGCCAGCAGCGCCCCCGGACAGGGCGTTGACACTGAAGCTTTCTTT 16 TRBD1 TRBJ1-1 NA TRBV5-1
CASSYRSSLYNTGELFF TGTGCCAGCAGTTACCGGTCGAGTCTCTATAACACCGGGGAGCTGTTTTTT 17 NA TRBJ2-2 few TRBV6-6
CASSEGQGAWDEQFF TGTGCCAGCAGCGAAGGACAGGGGGCTTGGGATGAGCAGTTCTTC 15 TRBD1 TRBJ2-1 many TRBV7-3
CASSFSWTGRGDTQYF TGTGCCAGCAGCTTTTCCTGGACAGGACGAGGAGATACGCAGTATTTT 16 TRBD1 TRBJ2-3 NA TRBV5-4
CSARGVVENTEAFF TGCAGTGCTAGAGGGGTTGTCGAGAACACTGAAGCTTTCTTT 14 NA TRBJ1-1 NA TRBV20-1